The TCR beta chain under discussion was sequenced for a study of blood T cell repertoires in COVID-19. Background on the study: The cDNA or gDNA used as material had been derived from T cells, B-cell-depleted T cells, or PBMCs.

In the original workflow: From reference gene primer amplification, estimates of nucleated cell counts were derived. Data came from immunoSEQ multiplex PCR; TCRdb stores just in-frame clones and leaves some out. V and J calls and clone size are copied from that table; D and trimming were computed from the DNA. The sample holds about 250,000 clones, roughly 84% seen once. The CDR3 length is 13 residues. The germline V gene has CDR1 MNHEY and CDR2 SVGAGI. Trimming removed 6 bases from V and 10 bases from J, with 18 bases in between. This clonotype was sampled from a woman in her 40s who had recovered from COVID-19. The chain combines TRBV6-5 with TRBJ1-1; TRBD1 might be the D (5 bases). What was sequenced was peripheral blood. In DNA form, the CDR3 reads TGTGCCAGCAGCGACACAGTGGGGGGAAGAGCTTTCTTT. Residues: CASSDTVGGRAFF.